Described below is a single T cell receptor beta chain sequence and its context. It was with a sample-barcoded 5' primer and a J-beta primer mix that a second PCR of about 7 to 12 cycles was run. A single record per CDR3 protein comes from TCRdb applying MiXCR to the 5' RACE reads. The table includes about 1.8 million distinct CDR3 sequences, roughly 52% detected once. This CDR3 region has 14 residues. In germline, CDR1 is MNHEY, CDR2 SMNVEV (reference sequence). Between the trimmed V and J ends, which lost 5 bases and 3 bases, there was a span of 14 bases. These data belong to a study of blood T cells in healthy people across ages.

The sample taken for sequencing was blood. The chain carries TRBV27 and TRBJ2-7; no clear D. The TCR was taken from a woman aged 35 to 49 in good health. The DNA of the CDR3 is TGTGCCAGCAGTGTAGGTACTCAGAACTACGAGCAGTACTTC. Translated, it gives CASSVGTQNYEQYF.